This T cell receptor (beta chain) was recorded in a study of blood T cell repertoires in COVID-19. The protocol was immunoSEQ multiplex PCR, while the TCRdb copy is restricted to in-frame clones and leaves out a portion. The sample holds 95,000 to 120,000 clones, 80% to 90% seen once. The CDR3 sequence is 15 residues long. The V gene's germline CDR1 is MNHEY and CDR2 SVGAGI. The ends lost 6 bases at V and 5 bases at J; junction bases unmatched: 5. The chain recombines TRBV6-5 with TRBJ2-5; TRBD2 agrees at 14 bases. The sample consisted of peripheral blood. The sequence was obtained from a human donor in a cohort sampled during active COVID-19. The CDR3 region is CASRTGLAGAETQYF. CDR3 sequence (DNA): TGTGCCAGCAGGACGGGACTAGCGGGAGCTGAGACCCAGTACTTC.